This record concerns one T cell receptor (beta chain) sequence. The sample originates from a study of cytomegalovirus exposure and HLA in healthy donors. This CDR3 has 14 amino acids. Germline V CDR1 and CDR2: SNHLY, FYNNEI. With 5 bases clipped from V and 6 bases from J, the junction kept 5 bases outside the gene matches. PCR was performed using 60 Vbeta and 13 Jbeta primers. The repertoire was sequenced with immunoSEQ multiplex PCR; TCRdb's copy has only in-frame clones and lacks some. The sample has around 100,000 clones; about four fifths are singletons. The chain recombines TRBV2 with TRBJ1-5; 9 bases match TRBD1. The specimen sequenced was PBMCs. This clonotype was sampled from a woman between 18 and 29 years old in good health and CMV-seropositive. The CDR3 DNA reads TGTGCCAGCAGTCCGGACAGGGGTGGTCAGCCCCAGCATTTT. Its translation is CASSPDRGGQPQHF. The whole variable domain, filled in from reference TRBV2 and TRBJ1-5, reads EPEVTQTPSHQVTQMGQEVILRCVPISNHLYFYWYRQILGQKVEFLVSFYNNEISEKSEIFDDQFSVERPDGSNFTLKIRSTKLEDSAMYFCASSPDRGGQPQHFGDGTRLSIL.